This paragraph reports one T cell receptor beta chain. CD8+ and CD4+ T cells circulating in blood were sequenced for TCR beta. The germline V gene encodes CDR1 LGHDT and CDR2 YNNKEL (reference sequence). The CDR3 is 14 amino acids. The V end lost 5 bases, the J end lost 0 bases, and 7 bases lay between the germline ends. This entry is derived from a study of CD8 T cells in Susac syndrome. A quantity of about 0.45 to 1 ug RNA underwent reverse transcription using random hexamers. Amplification of TCR beta CDR3 spanned 54 Vbeta and 13 Jbeta via immunoSEQ multiplex PCR. TCRdb processed the immunoSEQ multiplex PCR reads anew with MiXCR; each CDR3 protein has one entry. The sample consists of roughly 120,000 distinct CDR3 sequences, around 94% of them appearing once.

This TCR was sampled from a human donor with multiple sclerosis. Material for sequencing was CD4+ T cells from PBMCs. The genes are TRBV3-1 and TRBJ2-2, with D unclear. CDR3: CASSFSTNTGELFF. The CDR3 DNA sequence: TGTGCCAGCAGCTTCAGCACGAACACCGGGGAGCTGTTTTTT.